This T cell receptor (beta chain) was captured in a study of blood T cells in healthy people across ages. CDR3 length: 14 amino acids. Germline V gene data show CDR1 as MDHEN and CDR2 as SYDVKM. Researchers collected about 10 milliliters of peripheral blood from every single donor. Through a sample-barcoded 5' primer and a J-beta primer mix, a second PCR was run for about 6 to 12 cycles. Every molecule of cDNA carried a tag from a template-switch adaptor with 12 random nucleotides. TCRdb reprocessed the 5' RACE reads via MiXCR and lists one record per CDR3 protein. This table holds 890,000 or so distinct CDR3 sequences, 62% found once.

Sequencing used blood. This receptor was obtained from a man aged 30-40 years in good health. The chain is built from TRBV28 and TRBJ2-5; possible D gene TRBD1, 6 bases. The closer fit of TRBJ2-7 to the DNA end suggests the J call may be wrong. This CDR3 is CASSHTENRDEQYF. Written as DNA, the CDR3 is TGTGCCAGCAGTCATACTGAAAACAGGGACGAGCAGTACTTC.